This T cell receptor beta chain was sequenced in a study of T cell repertoires in cytomegalovirus infection. On the study more broadly: Indications came from public TCR beta signatures; they pointed to CMV infection and to a matching HLA type. The study's findings and limits: Individuals carrying CMV plus the relevant HLA were identified by cumulative frequency of public TCR beta families. In two of eight donors, the top clonotype was HLA-C-restricted CMV-specific.

From the reads, TCRdb called clonotypes with MiXCR, one entry per CDR3 protein. Of around 330,000 distinct CDR3 sequences listed, roughly a sixth are singletons. This CDR3 region has 14 residues. V was shortened by 2 bases and J by 2 bases, with 4 bases between the two germline ends. Germline CDR1 and CDR2: MNHEY and SVGEGT. In the case of this clonotype: No antigen is known for it.

This clonotype originated in a human donor in good health (CMV status not recorded). Some clones in this sample may be carry-over from other donors' samples. The chain carries TRBV6-2 or TRBV6-3 and TRBJ2-6; D not resolved. What was sequenced was PBMCs. The CDR3 DNA is TGTGCCAGCAGTTACAGGGCTGGGGCCAACGTCCTGACTTTC. It specifies CASSYRAGANVLTF.